Each of the 23 T cell receptor beta chains below was sequenced from the same sample in a study of cytomegalovirus exposure and HLA in healthy donors. It was with 60 Vbeta and 13 Jbeta primers that the PCR ran. TCRdb's table, derived via immunoSEQ multiplex PCR, lists solely in-frame clones and lacks some. The sample includes roughly 100,000 clones, nearly 85% of them seen just once. The specimen was PBMCs. The source of these receptors is a man between 18 and 29 years old in good health and CMV-seronegative.

This clone has just one count. The CDR3 here is CASSQGPSYEQYF. CDR3 in DNA: TGTGCCAGCAGCCAGGGGCCATCCTACGAGCAGTACTTC. The chain couples TRBV7-6 to TRBJ2-7; TRBD1 might be the D (6 bases). Germline V gene data show CDR1 as SGHVS and CDR2 as FNYEAQ. V was clipped by 5 bases and J by 1 base, with 9 bases between them. The CDR3 has 13 amino acids.

In this sample, this clone turned up a few times. This rearrangement joins TRBV27 to TRBJ2-1; TRBD2 aligns across 8 bases. Germline loops: CDR1 MNHEY, CDR2 SMNVEV (reference sequence). V gave up 3 bases and J gave up 14 bases; unmatched junction bases: 15. The CDR3 runs to 15 residues. The CDR3 protein is CASSLVGTRGLQEFF. In DNA, the CDR3 is TGTGCCAGCAGTTTGGTGGGGACTAGGGGGTTGCAGGAGTTCTTC.

This rearrangement joins TRBV29-1 to TRBJ2-7; possibly TRBD1 for D (5 bases). The germline gives CDR1 SQVTM, CDR2 ANQGSEA. V was trimmed by 1 base and J by 7 bases, leaving 14 bases between them. The CDR3 sequence is 13 residues long. CDR3 nucleotides: TGCAGCGTTGAAGGCAGGGCAGGCCGAGAGCAGTACTTC. Its protein product is CSVEGRAGREQYF.

CDR3 amino acids: CASSGRQGQGQPQHF. The CDR3 DNA reads TGTGCCAGCAGTGGAAGACAGGGCCAAGGCCAGCCCCAGCATTTT. The chain recombines TRBV25-1 with TRBJ1-5; 7 bases match TRBD1. After removal of 4 bases from V and 7 bases from J, the junction contained 10 bases not matched to a gene. Looked up from germline, CDR1 is MGHDK and CDR2 is SYGVNS. There are 15 residues in the CDR3.

A single count supports this clone. The gene calls are TRBV7-8 and TRBJ1-2; 7 positions match TRBD1. V lost 2 bases to trimming and J lost 4 bases; unmatched junction nucleotides: 7. The germline V gene encodes CDR1 SGHVS and CDR2 FQNEAQ. The CDR3 consists of 15 residues. As DNA, the CDR3 is TGTGCCAGCAGCTTACTTCCAGGGGGGATCTATGGCTACACCTTC. Translated: CASSLLPGGIYGYTF. Based on the CDR3 plus reference TRBV7-8 and TRBJ1-2, the full variable domain is GAGVSQSPRYKVAKRGQDVALRCDPISGHVSLFWYQQALGQGPEFLTYFQNEAQLDKSGLPSDRFFAERPEGSVSTLKIQRTQQEDSAVYLCASSLLPGGIYGYTFGSGTRLTVV.

The V gene is TRBV7-2, the J gene TRBJ1-2; the match to TRBD1 covers 8 bases. The CDR3 loop spans 14 amino acids. The V and J ends lost 5 bases and 6 bases, in that order; junction bases with no gene match: 8. Germline V lookup: CDR1 SGHTA, CDR2 FQGNSA. Written as DNA, the CDR3 is TGTGCCAGCAGCGGACGGACAGGGTGGGATGGCTACACCTTC. Protein product: CASSGRTGWDGYTF.

This clone was found once. The chain couples TRBV19 to TRBJ1-5; no clear D. CDR1 and CDR2 from the germline V gene are LNHDA and SQIVND (reference sequence). The V and J ends lost 5 bases and 5 bases respectively, with 10 bases between them. The CDR3 totals 13 residues. Here the CDR3 reads CASSSRVDQPQHF. In DNA, the CDR3 is TGTGCCAGTAGTTCGAGGGTGGATCAGCCCCAGCATTTT.

The chain recombines TRBV10-3 with TRBJ2-1, with D maybe TRBD1 (5 bases). V lost 5 bases and J 8 bases, leaving 16 bases between the germline ends. The CDR3 runs to 14 residues. CDR1 and CDR2 from the germline V gene are ENHRY and SYGVKD. CDR3 residues: CAISQAGSEDEQFF. CDR3 bases: TGTGCCATCAGTCAGGCAGGGTCGGAAGATGAGCAGTTCTTC.

The chain links TRBV5-4 to TRBJ1-2, with 9 bases matching TRBD1. The CDR3 is made up of 14 amino acids. The J segment lost 8 bases and the V segment lost 2 bases, leaving 7 bases of the junction unmatched. Germline CDR1 SGHNT, CDR2 YYREEE (reference sequence). The CDR3 here is CASSFPGQGKGYTF. DNA of the CDR3: TGTGCCAGCAGCTTTCCGGGACAGGGTAAAGGCTACACCTTC.

Turning to this clone: The junction departs from the called germline gene at one end, perhaps through a read error. V and J are TRBV7-7 and TRBJ2-7; D possibly corresponds to TRBD1 (5 bases). CDR1 and CDR2 from the germline V gene are SSHAT and FNYEAQ (reference sequence). This CDR3 is built from 15 residues. The CDR3: CASSSQLGPSYEQYF. The CDR3 bases are TGTGCTAGCAGCTCACAGCTGGGGCCTTCCTACGAGCAGTACTTC.

The V gene is TRBV5-1, the J gene TRBJ1-4, with D possibly being TRBD1 (6 bases). V gave up 4 bases and J gave up 7 bases, with 20 bases separating them. The V gene's germline CDR1 is SGHRS and CDR2 YFSETQ. The CDR3 extends over 16 amino acids. The CDR3 spells CASSPPAGAAGEKLFF. DNA for the CDR3: TGCGCCAGCAGCCCCCCGGCGGGGGCCGCAGGTGAAAAACTGTTTTTT.

The V and J genes are TRBV5-1 and TRBJ2-5, with TRBD1 matching 8 bases. The J call is uncertain, as TRBJ2-7 better fits the DNA end. Germline lookup yields CDR1 SGHRS and CDR2 YFSETQ. The CDR3 spans 15 residues. The CDR3 coding sequence is TGCGCCAGCAGCTTGGGACAGGGGCTCTCCTACGAGCAGTACTTC. As protein: CASSLGQGLSYEQYF.

The chain carries TRBV30 and TRBJ1-1; D is unclear. Germline V gene lookup returns CDR1 GTSNPN and CDR2 SVGIG (reference sequence). Deletions cut 2 bases from V and 5 bases from J, with 9 bases between. The CDR3 spans 12 residues. The DNA for the CDR3 is TGTGCCTGGAGTTTACAAAGAACTGAAGCTTTCTTT. Protein product: CAWSLQRTEAFF.

The chain carries TRBV5-1 and TRBJ2-1; a possible D gene is TRBD1 (6 bases). CDR1 SGHRS and CDR2 YFSETQ come from the germline V gene. The germline V and J ends were trimmed by 0 bases and 8 bases, with 18 bases remaining between them. This CDR3 comprises 16 residues. The CDR3 protein is CASSLGGQGMLDEQFF. The CDR3 nucleotides read TGCGCCAGCAGCTTGGGTGGGCAGGGGATGTTGGATGAGCAGTTCTTC.

The chain joins TRBV18 to TRBJ1-2, with D hard to call. The CDR3 extends over 15 amino acids. Germline V gene data show CDR1 as KGHSH and CDR2 as LQKENI. Trimming cost V 4 bases and J 1 base, with 13 bases left between them. The CDR3 nucleotides read TGTGCCAGCTCACTCCCAAGAGTCCTTAACTATGGCTACACCTTC. Residues: CASSLPRVLNYGYTF. The full variable domain, rest sourced from reference TRBV18 and TRBJ1-2, is NAGVMQNPRHLVRRRGQEARLRCSPMKGHSHVYWYRQLPEEGLKFMVYLQKENIIDESGMPKERFSAEFPKEGPSILRIQQVVRGDSAAYFCASSLPRVLNYGYTFGSGTRLTVV.

This sequence joins TRBV21-1 and TRBJ2-3; TRBD2, the D gene given by the table, was not confirmed from the DNA. TRBV21-1 has pseudogene status. The length of the CDR3 is 16 residues. CDR3 DNA sequence: TGTGCCAGCAGCAAAGTGAGTAGCGGGAGTATTGATACGCAGTATTTT. It translates to CASSKVSSGSIDTQYF.

The rearrangement uses TRBV4-3 and TRBJ1-1; no clear D. V was pared by 0 bases and J by 1 base, with 9 bases between. The length of the CDR3 is 15 residues. Germline CDR1 and CDR2: LGHNA and YSLEER. CDR3: CASSQEFRENTEAFF. DNA of the CDR3: TGCGCCAGCAGCCAAGAGTTTCGGGAGAACACTGAAGCTTTCTTT.

The chain combines TRBV5-1 with TRBJ2-7, with 10 positions matching TRBD2. CDR3 length: 16 amino acids. Germline CDR1 and CDR2: SGHRS and YFSETQ. V dropped 4 bases and J dropped 1; count of bases not matched to a gene: 8. CDR3 nucleotide sequence: TGCGCCAGCAGCCTATTGCTAGCGGGAGTGTCCTACGAGCAGTACTTC. Residues: CASSLLLAGVSYEQYF.

V is TRBV5-1 and J is TRBJ2-4, with D perhaps matching TRBD1 (5 bases). Germline CDR1 reads SGHRS; CDR2 reads YFSETQ. The V gene lost 4 bases and the J gene lost 8 bases, with 19 bases spanning the gap. The CDR3 contains 15 residues. CDR3: CASSPGGVLGDIQYF. DNA of the CDR3: TGCGCCAGCAGCCCGGGTGGGGTCCTAGGGGACATTCAGTACTTC.

The chain employs TRBV10-2 and TRBJ2-7; perhaps TRBD2 as D (5 bases). Trimming pared 4 bases from V and 5 bases from J, leaving 12 bases between. This CDR3 is built from 13 residues. Germline V lookup: CDR1 WSHSY, CDR2 SAAADI. The CDR3 is CASSVGRTHEQYF. CDR3 DNA: TGCGCCAGCAGTGTAGGCAGGACTCACGAGCAGTACTTC.

In its sample, this clone was seen a few times. The chain has TRBV7-3 and TRBJ2-5, with 7 nucleotides matching TRBD1. Germline V gene data show CDR1 as SGHTA and CDR2 as FQGTGA. V lost 4 bases to trimming and J lost 4 bases; unmatched junction nucleotides: 9. The CDR3 spans 15 residues. CDR3 sequence: CASSSTGTWGETQYF. CDR3 DNA sequence: TGTGCCAGCAGCTCGACAGGGACATGGGGAGAGACCCAGTACTTC.

The chain employs TRBV20-1 and TRBJ2-3; maybe TRBD2 (6 bases). Germline loops: CDR1 DFQATT, CDR2 SNEGSKA (reference sequence). The CDR3 has 11 residues. Trimming pared 6 bases from V and 5 bases from J, leaving 9 bases between. The CDR3 loop is CSAEGRDTQYF. CDR3 DNA: TGCAGTGCGGAGGGGCGAGATACGCAGTATTTT.

The rearrangement links TRBV27 to TRBJ2-3; unclear D gene. V lost 3 bases and J lost 5, with 6 bases in between. Germline CDR1 MNHEY, CDR2 SMNVEV (reference sequence). The CDR3 length is 12 residues. The CDR3 region has the DNA TGTGCCAGCAGTTTCCTCAGAGATACGCAGTATTTT. Translating gives CASSFLRDTQYF.